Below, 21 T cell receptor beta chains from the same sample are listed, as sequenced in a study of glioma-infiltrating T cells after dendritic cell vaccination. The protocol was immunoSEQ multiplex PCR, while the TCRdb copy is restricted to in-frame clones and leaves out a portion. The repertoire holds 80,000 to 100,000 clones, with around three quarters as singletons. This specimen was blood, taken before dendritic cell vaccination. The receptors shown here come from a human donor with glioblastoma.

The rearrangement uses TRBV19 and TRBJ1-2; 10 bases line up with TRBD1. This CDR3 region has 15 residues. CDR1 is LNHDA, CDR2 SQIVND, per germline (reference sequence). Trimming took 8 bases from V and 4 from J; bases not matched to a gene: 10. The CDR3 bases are TGTGCCAGTCGAGACAGGGGGCGCGTCGTCTATGGCTACACCTTC. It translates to CASRDRGRVVYGYTF.

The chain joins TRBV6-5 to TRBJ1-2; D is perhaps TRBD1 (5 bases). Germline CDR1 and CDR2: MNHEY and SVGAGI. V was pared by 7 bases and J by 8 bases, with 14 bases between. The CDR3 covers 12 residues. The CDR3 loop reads CASTRPGGGYTF. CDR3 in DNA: TGTGCCAGCACTCGCCCGGGGGGAGGCTACACCTTC.

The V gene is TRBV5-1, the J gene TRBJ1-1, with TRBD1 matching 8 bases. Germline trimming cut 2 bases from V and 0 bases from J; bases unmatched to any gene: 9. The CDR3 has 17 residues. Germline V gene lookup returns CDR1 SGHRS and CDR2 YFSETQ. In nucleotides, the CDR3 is TGCGCCAGCAGCTTAAAGACAGGGGCTATCTTGAACACTGAAGCTTTCTTT. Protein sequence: CASSLKTGAILNTEAFF.

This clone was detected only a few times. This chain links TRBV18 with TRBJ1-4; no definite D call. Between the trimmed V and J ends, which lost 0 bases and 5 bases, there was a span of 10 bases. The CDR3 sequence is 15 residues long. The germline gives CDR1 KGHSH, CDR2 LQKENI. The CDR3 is CASSPPSTGNEKLFF. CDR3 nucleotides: TGTGCCAGCTCACCACCGTCGACTGGGAATGAAAAACTGTTTTTT.

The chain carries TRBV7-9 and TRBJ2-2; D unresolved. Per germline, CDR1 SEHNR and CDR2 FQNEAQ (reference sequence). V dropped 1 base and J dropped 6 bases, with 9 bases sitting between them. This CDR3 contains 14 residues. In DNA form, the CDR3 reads TGTGCCAGCAGCTTAGGCGTCTTGGCCGGGGAGCTGTTTTTT. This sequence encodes CASSLGVLAGELFF.

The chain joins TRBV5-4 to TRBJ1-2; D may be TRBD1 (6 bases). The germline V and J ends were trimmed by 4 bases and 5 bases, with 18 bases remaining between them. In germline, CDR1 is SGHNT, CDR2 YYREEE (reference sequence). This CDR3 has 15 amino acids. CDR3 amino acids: CASSPGGSGVYGYTF. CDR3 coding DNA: TGTGCCAGCAGCCCCGGAGGATCAGGGGTTTATGGCTACACCTTC.

This CDR3 is CASSLVGSGTGSSYEQYF. The CDR3 DNA reads TGTGCCAGCAGCTTAGTGGGATCCGGGACAGGGAGCTCCTACGAGCAGTACTTC. This chain joins TRBV11-2 and TRBJ2-7; 9 positions agree with TRBD1. The CDR3 runs 18 residues. V lost 1 base, J lost 0 bases, and 10 bases stayed unmatched. Germline assignment: CDR1 SGHAT and CDR2 FQNNGV.

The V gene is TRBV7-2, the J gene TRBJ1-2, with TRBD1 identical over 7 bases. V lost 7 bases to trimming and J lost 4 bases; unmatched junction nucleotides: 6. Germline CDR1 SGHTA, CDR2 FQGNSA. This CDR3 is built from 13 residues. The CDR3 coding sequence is TGTGCCAGCAACGCGGGACAGATCTATGGCTACACCTTC. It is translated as CASNAGQIYGYTF.

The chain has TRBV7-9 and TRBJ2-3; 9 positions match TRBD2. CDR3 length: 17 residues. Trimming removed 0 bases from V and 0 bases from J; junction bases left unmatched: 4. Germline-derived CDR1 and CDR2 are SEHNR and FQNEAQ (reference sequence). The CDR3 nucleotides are TGTGCCAGCAGCTTAGCGGGTACTAGCGGGAGCACAGATACGCAGTATTTT. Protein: CASSLAGTSGSTDTQYF. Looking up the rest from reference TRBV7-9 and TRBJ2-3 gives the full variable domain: DTGVSQNPRHKITKRGQNVTFRCDPISEHNRLYWYRQTLGQGPEFLTYFQNEAQLEKSRLLSDRFSAERPKGSFSTLEIQRTEQGDSAMYLCASSLAGTSGSTDTQYFGPGTRLTVL.

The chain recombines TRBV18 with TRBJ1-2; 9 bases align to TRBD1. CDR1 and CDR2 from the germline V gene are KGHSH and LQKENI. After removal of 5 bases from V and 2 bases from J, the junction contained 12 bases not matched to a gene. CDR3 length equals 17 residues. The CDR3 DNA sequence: TGTGCCAGCTCAATAGGGGGACAGGGACCAAAGAACTATGGCTACACCTTC. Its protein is CASSIGGQGPKNYGYTF.

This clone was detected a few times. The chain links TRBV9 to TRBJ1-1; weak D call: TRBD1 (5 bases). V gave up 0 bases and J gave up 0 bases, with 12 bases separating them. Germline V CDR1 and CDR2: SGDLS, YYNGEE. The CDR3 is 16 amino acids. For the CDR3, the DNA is TGTGCCAGCAGCGTAGATGGGGGGAGGATGAACACTGAAGCTTTCTTT. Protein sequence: CASSVDGGRMNTEAFF.

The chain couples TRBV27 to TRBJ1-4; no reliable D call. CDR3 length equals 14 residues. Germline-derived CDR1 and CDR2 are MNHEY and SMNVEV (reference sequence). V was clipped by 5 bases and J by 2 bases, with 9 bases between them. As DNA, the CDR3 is TGTGCCAGCAGTAGTTGGGCGACTAATGAAAAACTGTTTTTT. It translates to CASSSWATNEKLFF. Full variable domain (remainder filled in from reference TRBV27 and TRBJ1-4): EAQVTQNPRYLITVTGKKLTVTCSQNMNHEYMSWYRQDPGLGLRQIYYSMNVEVTDKGDVPEGYKVSRKEKRNFPLILESPSPNQTSLYFCASSSWATNEKLFFGSGTQLSVL.

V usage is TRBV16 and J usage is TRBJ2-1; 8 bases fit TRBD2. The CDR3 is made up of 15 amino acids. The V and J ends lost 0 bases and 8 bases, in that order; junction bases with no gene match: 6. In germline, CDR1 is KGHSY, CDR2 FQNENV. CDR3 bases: TGTGCCAGCAGCCAATCGGGACTAGTTGGCGATGAGCAGTTCTTC. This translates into CASSQSGLVGDEQFF.

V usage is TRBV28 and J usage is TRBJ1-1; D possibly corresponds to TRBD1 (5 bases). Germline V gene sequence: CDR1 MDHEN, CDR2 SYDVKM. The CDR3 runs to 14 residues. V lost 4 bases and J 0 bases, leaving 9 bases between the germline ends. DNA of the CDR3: TGTGCCAGCAGTTCGACAGCCATGAACACTGAAGCTTTCTTT. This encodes CASSSTAMNTEAFF.

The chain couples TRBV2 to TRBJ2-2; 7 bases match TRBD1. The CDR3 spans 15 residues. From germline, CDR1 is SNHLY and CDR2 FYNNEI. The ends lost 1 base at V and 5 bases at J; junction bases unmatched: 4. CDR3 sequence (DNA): TGTGCCAGCAGTGAAGGACAGGGATGGACCGGGGAGCTGTTTTTT. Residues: CASSEGQGWTGELFF.

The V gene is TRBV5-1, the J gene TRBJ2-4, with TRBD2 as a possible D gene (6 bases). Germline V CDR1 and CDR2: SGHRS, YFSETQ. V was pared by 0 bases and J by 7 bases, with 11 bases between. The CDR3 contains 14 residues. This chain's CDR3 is CASSLAGRTNIQYF. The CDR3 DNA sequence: TGCGCCAGCAGCTTGGCCGGGAGAACGAACATTCAGTACTTC.

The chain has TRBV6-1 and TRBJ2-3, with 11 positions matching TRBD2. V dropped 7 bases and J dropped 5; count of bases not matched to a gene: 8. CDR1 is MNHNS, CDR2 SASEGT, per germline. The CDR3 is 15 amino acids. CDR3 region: CASTLRTSGLDTQYF. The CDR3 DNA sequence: TGTGCCAGCACCCTGAGGACTAGCGGGCTAGATACGCAGTATTTT.

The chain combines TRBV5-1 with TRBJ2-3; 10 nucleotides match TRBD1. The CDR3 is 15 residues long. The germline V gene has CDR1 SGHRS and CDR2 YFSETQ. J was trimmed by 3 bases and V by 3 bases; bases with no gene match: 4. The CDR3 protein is CASSSRTGGTDTQYF. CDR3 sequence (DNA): TGCGCCAGCAGCTCCAGGACAGGGGGGACAGATACGCAGTATTTT.

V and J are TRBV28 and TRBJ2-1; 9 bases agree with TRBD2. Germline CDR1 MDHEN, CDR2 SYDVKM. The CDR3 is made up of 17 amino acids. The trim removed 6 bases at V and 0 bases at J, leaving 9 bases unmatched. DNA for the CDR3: TGTGCCAGCAGCTCCATTAGCGGGAGAGGCTCCTACAATGAGCAGTTCTTC. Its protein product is CASSSISGRGSYNEQFF.

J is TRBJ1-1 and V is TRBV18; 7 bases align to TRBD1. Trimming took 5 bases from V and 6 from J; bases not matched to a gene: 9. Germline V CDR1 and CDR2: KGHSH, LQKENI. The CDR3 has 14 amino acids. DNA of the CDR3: TGTGCCAGCTCAACTGGGACAGTTAAAGCTGAAGCTTTCTTT. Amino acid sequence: CASSTGTVKAEAFF.

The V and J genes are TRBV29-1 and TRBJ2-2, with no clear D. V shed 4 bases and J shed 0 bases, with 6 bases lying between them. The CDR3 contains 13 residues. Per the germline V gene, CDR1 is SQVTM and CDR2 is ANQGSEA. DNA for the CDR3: TGCAGCGTTGGGCAGGCGAACACCGGGGAGCTGTTTTTT. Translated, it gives CSVGQANTGELFF.